The following is a T cell receptor beta chain sequence with its context. The data originate from a study of CD8+ T cells in alopecia areata. The treatment denotes: oral pan-JAK inhibitor, 5-10 mg twice daily. Germline V lookup: CDR1 LGHNA, CDR2 YSLEER. V was cut by 0 bases and J by 6 bases, with 11 bases left in between. This CDR3 comprises 14 residues. cDNA reverse transcribed from extracted RNA served as the sequencing template. Repertoires were generated with immunoSEQ multiplex PCR, while TCRdb's copy carries only in-frame clones and drops some. The table has around 200,000 clones, 40% to 65% seen once.

The receptor's source is a human donor with alopecia areata. The starting material was CD8+ T cells sorted from blood, obtained at week 24, from a patient treated with tofacitinib. The J gene is TRBJ1-2, the V gene TRBV4-3; D remains ambiguous. CDR3 sequence reads: CASSQDRGYNGYTF. DNA of the CDR3: TGCGCCAGCAGCCAAGACCGGGGTTACAATGGCTACACCTTC.